This is a list of T cell receptor beta chains from one sample in a study of blood T cell repertoires in COVID-19. The table came from immunoSEQ multiplex PCR; TCRdb's copy has only in-frame clones and leaves some out. The sample has 77,000 or so clones, about 90% seen once; the top ten hold about 4.5%. The sequenced sample was peripheral blood. The source is a middle-aged man with active COVID-19. The CDR3 runs from the conserved cysteine through the conserved F or W. A D gene is named only where the DNA matches it firmly. Some rows have no size entry. The others give once, few or many, or a class for an expanded clone.

cdr3_aa cdr3_nt v_call d_call j_call clone_size
CASLAGVTPNSSGNTIYF TGTGCCAGCCTCGCGGGGGTCACCCCTAATAGCTCTGGAAACACCATATATTTT TRBV28 NA TRBJ1-3 few
CASSPGLQETQYF TGTGCCAGCAGCCCGGGACTACAAGAGACCCAGTACTTC TRBV3-1/TRBV3-2 TRBD2 TRBJ2-5 NA
CASTPEAAYNSPLHF TGTGCCAGTACTCCGGAGGCCGCGTATAATTCACCCCTCCACTTT TRBV19 NA TRBJ1-6 few
CASSQSSGGYNEQFF TGCGCCAGCAGCCAATCTAGCGGGGGCTACAATGAGCAGTTCTTC TRBV4-3 TRBD2 TRBJ2-1 NA
CASGLVRGKYGYTF TGTGCTAGTGGTTTGGTACGAGGAAAATATGGCTACACCTTC TRBV12-5 NA TRBJ1-2 NA
CASSSTSGTLGEQFF TGTGCCAGCAGCTCTACTAGCGGGACCCTCGGGGAGCAGTTCTTC TRBV5-4 TRBD2 TRBJ2-1 NA
CASSTGTDLYEQYF TGTGCCAGCAGTACCGGGACAGACCTCTACGAGCAGTACTTC TRBV6-5 TRBD1 TRBJ2-7 NA
CASRRGGTEAFF TGTGCCAGCAGGAGGGGGGGGACTGAAGCTTTCTTT TRBV27 NA TRBJ1-1 NA
CASSPRSHSGNTIYF TGTGCCAGCAGCCCTAGGTCACACTCTGGAAACACCATATATTTT TRBV11-3 NA TRBJ1-3 NA
CASRAGMYEQYF TGTGCCAGCAGGGCGGGGATGTACGAGCAGTACTTC TRBV9 NA TRBJ2-7 NA
CASSLTVIDTQYF TGTGCCAGCTCACTAACTGTTATAGATACGCAGTATTTT TRBV18 NA TRBJ2-3 NA
CASSPMGQVAEAFF TGTGCCAGCAGCCCCATGGGACAGGTTGCTGAAGCTTTCTTT TRBV3-1/TRBV3-2 TRBD1 TRBJ1-1 once
CARASLTGNYGYTF TGTGCCAGAGCGTCCCTGACAGGGAACTATGGCTACACCTTC TRBV2 TRBD1 TRBJ1-2 NA
CASSLNPRTSGMKNIQYF TGTGCCAGCAGTCTCAATCCTAGGACTAGCGGCATGAAAAACATTCAGTACTTC TRBV27 TRBD2 TRBJ2-4 NA
CASSIDHGSSYEQYF TGTGCCAGTAGTATAGATCATGGGAGCTCCTACGAGCAGTACTTC TRBV19 NA TRBJ2-7 NA
CASSPLESTGYMGGYTF TGTGCCAGCAGTCCCCTGGAATCGACAGGATACATGGGTGGCTACACCTTC TRBV28 NA TRBJ1-2 few
CSASPHVRDFTDTQYF TGCAGTGCTAGTCCACACGTGCGGGACTTCACAGATACGCAGTATTTT TRBV20-1 NA TRBJ2-3 NA